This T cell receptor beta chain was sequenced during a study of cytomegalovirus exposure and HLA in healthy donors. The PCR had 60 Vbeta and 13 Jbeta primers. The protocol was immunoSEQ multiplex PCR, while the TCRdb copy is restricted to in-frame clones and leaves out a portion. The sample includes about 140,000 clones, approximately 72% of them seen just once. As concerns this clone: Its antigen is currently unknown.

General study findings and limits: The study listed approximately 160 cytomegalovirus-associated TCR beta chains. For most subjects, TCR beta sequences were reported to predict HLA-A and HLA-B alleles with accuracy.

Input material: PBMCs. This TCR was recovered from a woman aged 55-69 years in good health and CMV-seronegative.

In nucleotides, the CDR3 is TGTGCCAGCAGCCAAGGGGTAGCCGGAGGACAGTATTTT. Translating it yields CASSQGVAGGQYF. The chain joins TRBV4-2 to TRBJ2-3, with D possibly being TRBD2 (5 bases). The length of the CDR3 is 13 residues. Trimming took 1 base from V and 12 from J, leaving 14 bases between them. Germline V gene sequence: CDR1 LGHNA, CDR2 YNFKEQ.